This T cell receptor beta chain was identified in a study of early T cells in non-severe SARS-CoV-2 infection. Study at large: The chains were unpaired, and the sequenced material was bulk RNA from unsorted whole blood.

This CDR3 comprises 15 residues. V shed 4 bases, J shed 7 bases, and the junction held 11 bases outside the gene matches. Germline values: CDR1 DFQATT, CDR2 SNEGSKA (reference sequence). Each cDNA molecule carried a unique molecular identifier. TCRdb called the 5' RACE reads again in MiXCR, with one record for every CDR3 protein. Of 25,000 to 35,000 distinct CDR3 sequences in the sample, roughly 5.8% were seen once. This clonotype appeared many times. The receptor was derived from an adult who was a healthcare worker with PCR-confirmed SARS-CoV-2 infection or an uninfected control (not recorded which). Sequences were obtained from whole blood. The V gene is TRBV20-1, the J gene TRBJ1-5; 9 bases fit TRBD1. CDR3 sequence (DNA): TGCAGTGCTACACCGGGACAGGGACCCAGGCAGCCCCAGCATTTT. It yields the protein CSATPGQGPRQPQHF.